This T cell receptor (beta chain) appears in the sequencing data of a study of shared clonotypes between healthy human individuals. V was pared by 4 bases and J by 2 bases, with 29 bases of the junction left unmatched. The CDR3 runs to 22 residues. Germline values: CDR1 SGHRS, CDR2 YFSETQ. Here immunoSEQ multiplex PCR was the method, and the copy in TCRdb shows in-frame clones only, minus some. The table includes some 2,500,000 clones, under 95% detected once. The sequence was obtained from a man aged 18 to 29 in good health. Some clones in this sample may be carry-over from other donors' samples. The chain joins TRBV5-1 to TRBJ1-2, with 7 nucleotides matching TRBD1. The sample taken for sequencing was naive CD4+ T cells from PBMCs. Subset given: CD45RA+ positively selected. CDR3 DNA: TGCGCCAGCAGCCCAAACCGACAGGGTAGAGGGATGAGTGCCCCTAGCAACTATGGCTACACCTTC. Encoded protein: CASSPNRQGRGMSAPSNYGYTF. Drawing the rest from reference TRBV5-1 and TRBJ1-2, the complete variable domain is KAGVTQTPRYLIKTRGQQVTLSCSPISGHRSVSWYQQTPGQGLQFLFEYFSETQRNKGNFPGRFSGRQFSNSRSEMNVSTLELGDSALYLCASSPNRQGRGMSAPSNYGYTFGSGTRLTVV.